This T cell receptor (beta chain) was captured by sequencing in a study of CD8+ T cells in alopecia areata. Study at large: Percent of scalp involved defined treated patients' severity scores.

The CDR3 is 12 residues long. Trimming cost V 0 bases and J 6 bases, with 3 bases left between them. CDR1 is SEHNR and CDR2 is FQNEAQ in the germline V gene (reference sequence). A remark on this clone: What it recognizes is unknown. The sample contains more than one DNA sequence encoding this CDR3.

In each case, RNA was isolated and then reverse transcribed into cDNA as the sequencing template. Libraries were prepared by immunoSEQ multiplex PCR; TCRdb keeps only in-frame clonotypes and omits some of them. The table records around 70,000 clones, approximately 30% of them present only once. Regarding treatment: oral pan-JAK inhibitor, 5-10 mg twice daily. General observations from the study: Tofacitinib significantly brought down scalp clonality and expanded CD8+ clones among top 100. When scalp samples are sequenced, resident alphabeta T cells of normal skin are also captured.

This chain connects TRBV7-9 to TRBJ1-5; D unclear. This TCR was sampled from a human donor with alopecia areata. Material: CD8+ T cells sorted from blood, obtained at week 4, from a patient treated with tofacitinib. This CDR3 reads CASSLASQPQHF. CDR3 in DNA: TGTGCCAGCAGCTTAGCGAGTCAGCCCCAGCATTTT.